This T cell receptor beta chain was captured in a study of blood T cell repertoires in COVID-19. Clones were read by immunoSEQ multiplex PCR, and TCRdb kept only the in-frame ones, dropping some. The table includes tens of thousands of clones, approximately 86% detected once. Germline V gene data show CDR1 as KGHSH and CDR2 as LQKENI. Trimming took 1 base from V and 0 from J; bases not matched to a gene: 2. The CDR3 loop spans 15 amino acids. Material: peripheral blood. The rearrangement uses TRBV18 and TRBJ1-1, with 7 bases identical to TRBD1. The TCR sequence derives from a man aged 70 or older with acute or convalescent COVID-19. The CDR3 loop reads CASSPLTGLNTEAFF. The CDR3 DNA is TGTGCCAGCTCACCACTGACAGGGTTGAACACTGAAGCTTTCTTT.